The rows below give T cell receptor beta chains drawn from one sample of a study of long-term antiretroviral therapy in people with HIV. Data came from immunoSEQ multiplex PCR; TCRdb stores just in-frame clones and leaves some out. The sample lists more than 20,000 clones; roughly four fifths were seen once. The sequenced sample was unsorted PBMCs, obtained 0.4 years after starting antiretroviral therapy. The receptors shown here come from a man aged 50 to 60 with HIV. Each CDR3 is given with its conserved first and last residue. D genes are given only for firm matches. Part of the rows lack a size; the others show once, few, many or a class for expanded clones.

TRBV5-1	TRBJ2-5	.	once	TGCGCCAGCAGCCCTTGGGGGCGGCAAGAGACCCAGTACTTC	CASSPWGRQETQYF
TRBV6-5	TRBJ2-1	TRBD1	.	TGTGCCAGCAGGACCGTGGGACAGGCGGGCAATGAGCAGTTCTTC	CASRTVGQAGNEQFF
TRBV9	TRBJ1-6	.	.	TGTGCCAGCAGCCCGTCGCCTGGGGAGAATTCACCCCTCCACTTT	CASSPSPGENSPLHF
TRBV5-1	TRBJ2-3	TRBD2	.	TGCGCCAGCAGCTGGGGACTAGCGGGGGGGCCTGGAGATACGCAGTATTTT	CASSWGLAGGPGDTQYF
TRBV6-1	TRBJ1-5	.	.	TGTGCCAGCTGTGCGACGAAGAATCAGCCCCAGCATTTT	CASCATKNQPQHF
TRBV6-1	TRBJ2-1	TRBD1	.	TGTGCCAGCAGTGAAGGGGCGGGGGACAGGGGATACAATGAGCAGTTCTTC	CASSEGAGDRGYNEQFF
TRBV19	TRBJ1-4	.	.	TGTGCCAGTACCTCCGCCGGGGTTAGTGAGGAAAAACTGTTTTTT	CASTSAGVSEEKLFF
TRBV28	TRBJ1-1	.	.	TGTGCCAGCCTCCTTAGGGGGGGGAACACTGAAGCTTTCTTT	CASLLRGGNTEAFF
TRBV6-5	TRBJ2-1	TRBD2	.	TGTGCCAGCAGTTACACGACTAGCGGGGGTCACAATGAGCAGTTCTTC	CASSYTTSGGHNEQFF
TRBV5-6	TRBJ1-2	TRBD1	.	TGTGCCAGCAGCAAACCGGGACAGGGGCCTTATGGCTACACCTTC	CASSKPGQGPYGYTF
TRBV5-8	TRBJ1-2	TRBD1	.	TGTGCCAGCAGGACAGGGGGAATAAACTATGGCTACACCTTC	CASRTGGINYGYTF
TRBV28	TRBJ1-6	TRBD1	.	TGTGCCAGCAGTTTAGGGGGGACAGGGAAGAGCTATTCACCCCTCCACTTT	CASSLGGTGKSYSPLHF
TRBV2	TRBJ1-2	TRBD1	few	TGTGCCAGCAGTGACAGGGACAGGGTATACGGTGGCTACACCTTC	CASSDRDRVYGGYTF
TRBV6-5	TRBJ1-4	TRBD1	once	TGTGCCAGCAGTTACTCGAAAGGGCAGGGGGGGAAACTGTTTTTT	CASSYSKGQGGKLFF
TRBV28	TRBJ1-2	.	.	TGTGCCAGCAGTTCCCACTTTTCCTTCTATGGCTACACCTTC	CASSSHFSFYGYTF
TRBV4-2	TRBJ2-2	.	.	TGTGCCAGCAGCCCCCGGGCCTCCCGCGGGGAGCTGTTTTTT	CASSPRASRGELFF
TRBV7-8	TRBJ1-4	.	few	TGTGCCAGCAGCTTAGGTGTCGCGAGGAATAATGAAAAACTGTTTTTT	CASSLGVARNNEKLFF
TRBV19	TRBJ1-1	.	.	TGTGCCAGTAGTATTGAAGCGAGTATCAACACTGAAGCTTTCTTT	CASSIEASINTEAFF
TRBV29-1	TRBJ2-7	.	.	TGCAGCGCCGCCGGTCACAGTTACGAGCAGTACTTC	CSAAGHSYEQYF
TRBV11-2	TRBJ2-2	TRBD2	.	TGTGCCAGCAGCTTTAGCGGGGCGGGCTTCACCGGGGAGCTGTTTTTT	CASSFSGAGFTGELFF
TRBV27	TRBJ2-1	.	.	TGTGCCAGCAGTTTGACTAGACACAATGAGCAGTTCTTC	CASSLTRHNEQFF
TRBV5-6	TRBJ2-7	.	once	TGTGCCAGCAGCCTCCGGGTAGGCTACTACGAGCAGTACTTC	CASSLRVGYYEQYF
TRBV9	TRBJ2-2	.	few	TGTGCCAGCAGCCCCAGGGTCACCGGGGAGCTGTTTTTT	CASSPRVTGELFF
TRBV29-1	TRBJ2-2	.	.	TGCAGCGTTGATACTGGCGTGAACACCGGGGAGCTGTTTTTT	CSVDTGVNTGELFF
TRBV5-1	TRBJ1-2	TRBD1	.	TGCGCCAGCAGCTTGGGGGGGACAGGGGGGAGCTACACCTTC	CASSLGGTGGSYTF
TRBV9	TRBJ1-1	.	.	TGTGCCAGCAGCGTAGAGGGGACCGCAACAAACACTGAAGCTTTCTTT	CASSVEGTATNTEAFF
TRBV7-2	TRBJ1-1	TRBD1	.	TGTGCCAGCAGCCGGACAGGGGGCGACACTGAAGCTTTCTTT	CASSRTGGDTEAFF
TRBV4-3	TRBJ2-1	.	.	TGCGCCAGCAGCTGGCGTGCGGGCTCCTACAATGAGCAGTTCTTC	CASSWRAGSYNEQFF
TRBV27	TRBJ1-1	TRBD1	once	TGTGCCACCCGGGACAGGGGGAAGAACACTGAAGCTTTCTTT	CATRDRGKNTEAFF
TRBV7-3	TRBJ2-2	.	.	TGTGCCAGCAGCCTTATACTGGGCGGGGAGCTGTTTTTT	CASSLILGGELFF
TRBV12-2	TRBJ2-2	.	.	TGTGCAAGTCGCTTAGCGAGGCGACCTGGCACCGGGGAGCTGTTTTTT	CASRLARRPGTGELFF
TRBV4-3	TRBJ2-2	.	.	TGCGCCAGCAGCCAAGATCTATCTCTGCGGTACGGGGAGCTGTTTTTT	CASSQDLSLRYGELFF
TRBV27	TRBJ1-6	.	.	TGTGCCAGCAGGAGCTCCTATAATTCACCCCTCCACTTT	CASRSSYNSPLHF
TRBV7-9	TRBJ2-2	.	.	TGTGCCAGCAGCATCACGACCGGGGAGCTGTTTTTT	CASSITTGELFF
TRBV19	TRBJ2-2	.	few	TGTGCCGGCTTACAGGAGAACACCGGGGAGCTGTTTTTT	CAGLQENTGELFF
TRBV2	TRBJ2-3	TRBD1	.	TGTGTGTCCGGGACAGGGAGCCCAGATACGCAGTATTTT	CVSGTGSPDTQYF
TRBV5-1	TRBJ1-2	TRBD1	.	TGCGCCAGCAGCTTGTATCTGACAGGGGGGCCACCGAGGGGCTACACCTTC	CASSLYLTGGPPRGYTF
TRBV18	TRBJ1-1	.	.	TGTGCCAGCTCACACCCGACAGTGAACACTGAAGCTTTCTTT	CASSHPTVNTEAFF
TRBV5-1	TRBJ1-1	TRBD1	.	TGCGCCAGCAGCTTGGCCGGGACAGGGGAGAGAACTGAAGCTTTCTTT	CASSLAGTGERTEAFF
TRBV9	TRBJ2-1	.	.	TGTGCCAGCAGCGTAGCCGGTTACAATGAGCAGTTCTTC	CASSVAGYNEQFF
TRBV7-9	TRBJ1-1	.	.	TGTGCCAGCACCCCCCTCCTGACCAAACCGGGAGCTGAAGCTTTCTTT	CASTPLLTKPGAEAFF
TRBV9	TRBJ1-6	.	.	TGTGCCAGCAGCTCACATTACGAGAGCGGGACACCCCTTCCACCCCTCCACTTT	CASSSHYESGTPLPPLHF
TRBV2	TRBJ1-5	.	medium-sized	TGTGCCAGCAGTGAAGCCGGCAGGGATTATCAGCCCCAGCATTTT	CASSEAGRDYQPQHF